The clone carrying this T cell receptor beta chain was observed a single time. Its antigen is undetermined. The data originate from a study of graft-versus-host responses after intestinal transplantation. Whole-study context: Multivisceral, liver-intestinal, or isolated intestinal grafts were transplanted into recipients. Each recipient received anti-thymocyte globulin induction, then tacrolimus and steroids for 2 to 3 years. Study-level results: The recipient marrow held GvH clones, and some of them showed up first in ileum or blood. The presence of high graft-versus-host to host-versus-graft clonal ratios in allografts characterized patients with graft-donor T cell macrochimerism.

Clones were read by immunoSEQ multiplex PCR, and TCRdb kept only the in-frame ones, dropping some. The sample has roughly 120,000 clones; around 93% are singletons. This CDR3 has 15 residues. Germline trimming cut 5 bases from V and 2 bases from J; bases unmatched to any gene: 9. Looked up from germline, CDR1 is SGHAT and CDR2 is FQNNGV. The sample here was unstimulated CD8+ T cells sorted from spleen or lymph node cells, taken before intestinal transplant. The gene calls are TRBV11-2 and TRBJ2-7; 7 nucleotides line up with TRBD1. The TCR was taken from a human donor who received an intestinal transplant. The CDR3: CASSGRQGRPYEQYF. CDR3 bases: TGTGCCAGCAGCGGGAGACAGGGACGGCCCTACGAGCAGTACTTC.